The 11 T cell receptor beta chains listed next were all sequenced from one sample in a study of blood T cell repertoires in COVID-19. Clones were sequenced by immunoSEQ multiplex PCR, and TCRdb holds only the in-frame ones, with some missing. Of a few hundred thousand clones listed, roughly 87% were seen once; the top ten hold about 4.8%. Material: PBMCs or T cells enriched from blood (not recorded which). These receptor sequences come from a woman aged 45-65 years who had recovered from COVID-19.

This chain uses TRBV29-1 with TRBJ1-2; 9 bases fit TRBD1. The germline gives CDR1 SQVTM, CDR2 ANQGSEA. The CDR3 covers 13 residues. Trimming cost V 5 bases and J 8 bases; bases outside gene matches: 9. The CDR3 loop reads CSVSTGTGRGYTF. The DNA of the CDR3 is TGCAGCGTTAGTACCGGGACAGGGCGCGGCTACACCTTC.

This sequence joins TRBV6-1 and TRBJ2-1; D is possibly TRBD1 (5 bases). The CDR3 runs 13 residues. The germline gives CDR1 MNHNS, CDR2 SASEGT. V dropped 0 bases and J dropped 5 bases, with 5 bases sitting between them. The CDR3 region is CASSEARDNEQFF. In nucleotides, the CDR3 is TGTGCCAGCAGTGAAGCCAGGGACAATGAGCAGTTCTTC.

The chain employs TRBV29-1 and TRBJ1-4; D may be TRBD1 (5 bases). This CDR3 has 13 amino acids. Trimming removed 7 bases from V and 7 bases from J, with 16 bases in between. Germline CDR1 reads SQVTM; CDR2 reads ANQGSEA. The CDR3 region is CSASPGDREKLFF. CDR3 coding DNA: TGCAGCGCTTCCCCGGGGGACCGTGAAAAACTGTTTTTT.

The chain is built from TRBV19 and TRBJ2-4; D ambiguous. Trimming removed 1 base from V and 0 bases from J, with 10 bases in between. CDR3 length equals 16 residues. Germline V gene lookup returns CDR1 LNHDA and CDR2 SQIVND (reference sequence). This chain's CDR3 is CASSIGDRIAKNIQYF. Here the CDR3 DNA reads TGTGCCAGTAGTATAGGCGATCGAATAGCCAAAAACATTCAGTACTTC.

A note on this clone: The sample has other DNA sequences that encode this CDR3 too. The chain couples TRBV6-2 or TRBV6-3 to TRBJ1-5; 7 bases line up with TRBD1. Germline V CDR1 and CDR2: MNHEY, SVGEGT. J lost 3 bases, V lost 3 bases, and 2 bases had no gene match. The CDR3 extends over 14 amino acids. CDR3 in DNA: TGTGCCAGCAGTTATGGACAGGTCAATCAGCCCCAGCATTTT. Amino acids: CASSYGQVNQPQHF.

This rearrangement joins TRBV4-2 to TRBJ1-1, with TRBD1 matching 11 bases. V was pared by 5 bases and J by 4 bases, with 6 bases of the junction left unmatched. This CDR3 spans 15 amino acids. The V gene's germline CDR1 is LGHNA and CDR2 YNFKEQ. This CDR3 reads CASSDRDRGATEAFF. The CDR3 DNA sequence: TGTGCCAGCAGCGACCGGGACAGGGGGGCCACTGAAGCTTTCTTT.

In DNA, the CDR3 is TGTGCCAGCAGCTTATTTGACTTTTCGACTGAAGCTTTCTTT. Its translation is CASSLFDFSTEAFF. The rearrangement links TRBV7-9 to TRBJ1-1; D ambiguous. Germline CDR1 and CDR2: SEHNR and FQNEAQ (reference sequence). Trimming took 2 bases from V and 5 from J, leaving 12 bases between them. CDR3 length equals 14 residues. Combining the CDR3 with reference TRBV7-9 and TRBJ1-1 gives the whole variable domain DTGVSQNPRHKITKRGQNVTFRCDPISEHNRLYWYRQTLGQGPEFLTYFQNEAQLEKSRLLSDRFSAERPKGSFSTLEIQRTEQGDSAMYLCASSLFDFSTEAFFGQGTRLTVV.

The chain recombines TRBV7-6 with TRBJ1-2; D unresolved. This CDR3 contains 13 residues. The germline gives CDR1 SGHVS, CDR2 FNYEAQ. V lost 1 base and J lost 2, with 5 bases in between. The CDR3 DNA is TGTGCCAGCAGCTTAGAGCCAAACTATGGCTACACCTTC. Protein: CASSLEPNYGYTF.

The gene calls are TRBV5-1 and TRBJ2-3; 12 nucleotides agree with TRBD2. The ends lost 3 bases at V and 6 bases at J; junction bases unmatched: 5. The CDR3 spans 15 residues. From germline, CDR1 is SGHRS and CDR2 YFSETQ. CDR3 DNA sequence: TGCGCCAGCAGCTCTACTAGCGGGAGGCTTGATACGCAGTATTTT. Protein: CASSSTSGRLDTQYF.

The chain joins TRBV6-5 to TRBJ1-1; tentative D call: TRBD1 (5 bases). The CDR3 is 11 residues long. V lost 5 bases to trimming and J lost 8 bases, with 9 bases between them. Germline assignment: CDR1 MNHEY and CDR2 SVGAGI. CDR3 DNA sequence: TGTGCCAGCAGTATTGACAGCGAAGCTTTCTTT. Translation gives CASSIDSEAFF.

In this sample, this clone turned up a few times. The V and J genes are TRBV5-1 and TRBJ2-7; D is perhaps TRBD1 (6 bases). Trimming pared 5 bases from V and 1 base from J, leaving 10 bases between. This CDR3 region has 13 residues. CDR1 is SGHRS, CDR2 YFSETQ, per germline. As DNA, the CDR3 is TGCGCCAGCAGTTCGGGGACATCCTACGAGCAGTACTTC. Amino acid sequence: CASSSGTSYEQYF.